This TCR beta chain was sequenced for a study of cytomegalovirus exposure and HLA in healthy donors (dated by TCRdb to 2016 to 2017). Regarding the research as a whole: According to a later analysis, one platform produced both the 100 to 150 validation repertoires and the 670 or so repertoires of the first cohort. The aim of the study was to test whether cataloging public T cell receptors could identify signatures of past pathogen exposure. A separate validation cohort of some 130 different subjects was used in addition to the roughly 620-subject first cohort. High-throughput TCR immunosequencing, statistical association of individual TCRs with disease status, and machine learning were combined to predict cytomegalovirus infection status.

From its cysteine to its phenylalanine, the CDR3 spans 16 amino acids. Only CDR3 DNA is held: 48 bases, read in frame from base 1. From a lookup of the germline V gene, CDR1 and CDR2 are LGHNT and FRNRAP. Trimming takes 2 bases off V and 3 bases off J; junction bases not matched to a gene: 5. Separate from the roughly 650-subject first cohort, the validation cohort of 120 subjects was the group to which the donors belonged. The paper as a whole reports these results and caveats: Across donors, most TCR sequences were observed very rarely, whereas some public TCRs were present in many individuals. In both the original and validation cohorts, the classifier was reported to diagnose cytomegalovirus status with high specificity and sensitivity. The authors suggested that the approach could potentially be generalized to other disease states and immunological phenotypes. Subsequent analysis determined that TCRs grouped into clusters in the first cohort also showed a tendency toward co-occurrence across the 120 validation repertoires, and 85% to 95% of cluster scores exceeded 0. A later analysis lacked HLA typing for the validation cohort, so it scored co-occurrence in that cohort across all 110 or so repertoires. A few of the identified cytomegalovirus-associated TCR beta chains were confirmed in vitro to be specific for cytomegalovirus antigens. In the study, 150 to 200 TCR beta chains were listed as associated with cytomegalovirus.

Receptor libraries were prepared by the immunoSEQ multiplex PCR assay. The study's processing was this. A statistical classification framework was built for diagnosing cytomegalovirus status from the catalog of TCR beta chain sequences. TCRdb limited this immuneACCESS table to in-frame rearrangements with V and J called. A share of clones is missing; checked studies link under half to unresolved V genes, and the rest is unexplained. V and J calls and clone size are given by that table; D and trimming were obtained from the DNA. This sample comprises more than 90,000 clones, roughly 92% of them detected only once. 1% to 1.4% of the sample is in the top ten clones. A remark on this clone: Its specific antigen is unknown. Base qualities are missing; no much larger clone stands one base away.

This clonotype was sampled from a woman in her twenties or thirties in good health and CMV-seropositive. The chain is encoded by TRBV12-5 joined to TRBJ2-2; the central 8 bases match TRBD1. What was sequenced was PBMCs. The CDR3 has the sequence CASGLSLDRDTGELFF. The base sequence is TGTGCTAGTGGTTTGTCCCTGGACAGGGACACCGGGGAGCTGTTTTTT.